Below, 3 T cell receptor beta chains from the same sample are listed, as sequenced in a study of T cells in Graves' hyperthyroidism and ophthalmopathy. Amplification targeted TCR beta CDR3 regions from RNA transcripts. Researchers ran a first-round RT-PCR on the TCR CDR3 using the HTBI primer set. TCRdb reprocessed the multiplex PCR reads via MiXCR and lists one record per CDR3 protein. The profile shows hundreds of thousands of distinct CDR3 sequences, about 15% of them singletons. Specimen: blood. Every receptor here comes from a young woman with Graves' hyperthyroidism.

This clonotype was counted ten times or more. This chain links TRBV12-3 or TRBV12-4 with TRBJ2-5; 13 nucleotides agree with TRBD2. The CDR3 is 19 residues long. V shed 4 bases, J shed 5 bases, and the junction held 16 bases outside the gene matches. In DNA form, the CDR3 reads TGTGCCAGCAGTTCGCTTCCGGGACTAGCGGGGCTTCGGGGGGAGACCCAGTACTTC. It yields the protein CASSSLPGLAGLRGETQYF.

The table lists this clonotype with many counts. The genes are TRBV20-1 and TRBJ2-1; the match to TRBD2 covers 9 bases. V trimming: 7 bases; J trimming: 0 bases; junction bases outside the gene matches: 10. This CDR3 has 16 residues. Germline V gene lookup returns CDR1 DFQATT and CDR2 SNEGSKA (reference sequence). The DNA of the CDR3 is TGCAGTGGAGGGTCTAGCGGGGTCAGCTCCTACAATGAGCAGTTCTTC. It specifies CSGGSSGVSSYNEQFF.

This clonotype appeared a few times. This chain uses TRBV3-1 with TRBJ1-1, with D tentatively TRBD1 (5 bases). The CDR3 sequence is 13 residues long. The V end was cut by 6 bases, the J end by 6 bases, with 14 bases between. Germline V lookup: CDR1 LGHDT, CDR2 YNNKEL (reference sequence). The CDR3, as DNA: TGTGCCAGCAGTCCCGGTAGGGACGCTGAAGCTTTCTTT. Translating it yields CASSPGRDAEAFF.